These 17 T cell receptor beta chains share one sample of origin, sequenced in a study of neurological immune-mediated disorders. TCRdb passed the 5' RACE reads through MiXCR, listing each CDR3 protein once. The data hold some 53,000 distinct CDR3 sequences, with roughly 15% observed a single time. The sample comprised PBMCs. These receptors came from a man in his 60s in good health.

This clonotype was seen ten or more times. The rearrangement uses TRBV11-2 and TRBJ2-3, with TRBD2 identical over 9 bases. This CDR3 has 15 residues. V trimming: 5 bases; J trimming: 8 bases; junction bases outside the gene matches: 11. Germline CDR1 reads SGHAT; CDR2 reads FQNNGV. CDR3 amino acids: CASSQNSGSRSTQYF. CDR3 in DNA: TGTGCCAGCAGCCAAAATAGCGGGAGTCGATCTACGCAGTATTTT.

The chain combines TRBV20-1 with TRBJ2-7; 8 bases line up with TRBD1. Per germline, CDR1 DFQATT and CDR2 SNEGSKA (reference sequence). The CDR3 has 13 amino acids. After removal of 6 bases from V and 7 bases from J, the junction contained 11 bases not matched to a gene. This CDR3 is CSALGQGLEEQYF. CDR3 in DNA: TGCAGTGCATTAGGACAGGGTTTGGAAGAGCAGTACTTC.

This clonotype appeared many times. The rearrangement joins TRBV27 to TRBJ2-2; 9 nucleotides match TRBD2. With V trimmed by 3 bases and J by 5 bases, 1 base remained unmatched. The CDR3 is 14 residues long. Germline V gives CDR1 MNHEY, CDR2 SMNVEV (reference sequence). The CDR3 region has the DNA TGTGCCAGCAGTTTGCGGGAGGGGACCGGGGAGCTGTTTTTT. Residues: CASSLREGTGELFF.

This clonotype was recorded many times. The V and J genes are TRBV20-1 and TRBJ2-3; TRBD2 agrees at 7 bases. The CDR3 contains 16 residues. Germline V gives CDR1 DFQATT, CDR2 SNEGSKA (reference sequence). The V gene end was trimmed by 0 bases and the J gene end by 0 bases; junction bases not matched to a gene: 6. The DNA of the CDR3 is TGCAGTGCTAGAGAAGGGCTAGCGGCTAGCACAGATACGCAGTATTTT. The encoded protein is CSAREGLAASTDTQYF.

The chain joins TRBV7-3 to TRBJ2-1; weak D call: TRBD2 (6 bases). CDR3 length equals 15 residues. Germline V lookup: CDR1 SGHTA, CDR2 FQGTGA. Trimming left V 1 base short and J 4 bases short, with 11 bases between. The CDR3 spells CASSLSGNTYNEQFF. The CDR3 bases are TGTGCCAGCAGCTTAAGCGGGAACACTTACAATGAGCAGTTCTTC.

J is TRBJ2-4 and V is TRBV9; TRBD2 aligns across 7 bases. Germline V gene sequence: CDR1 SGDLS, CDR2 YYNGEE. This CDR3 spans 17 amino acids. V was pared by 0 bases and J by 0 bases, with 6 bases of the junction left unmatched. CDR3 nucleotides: TGTGCCAGCAGCGTAGTTCTAGCGGATGTAGCCAAAAACATTCAGTACTTC. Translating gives CASSVVLADVAKNIQYF.

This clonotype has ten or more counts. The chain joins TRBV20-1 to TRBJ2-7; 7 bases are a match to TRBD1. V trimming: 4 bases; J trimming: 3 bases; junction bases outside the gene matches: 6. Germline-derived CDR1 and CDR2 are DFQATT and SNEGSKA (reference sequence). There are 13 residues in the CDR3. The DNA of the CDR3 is TGCAGTGCTACCCCAGGGGGATTCTACGAGCAGTACTTC. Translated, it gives CSATPGGFYEQYF.

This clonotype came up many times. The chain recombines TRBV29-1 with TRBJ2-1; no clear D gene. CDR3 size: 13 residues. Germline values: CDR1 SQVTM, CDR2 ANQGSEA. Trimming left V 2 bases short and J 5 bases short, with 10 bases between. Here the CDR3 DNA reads TGCAGCGTTGAAACTGGGTACCACAATGAGCAGTTCTTC. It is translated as CSVETGYHNEQFF.

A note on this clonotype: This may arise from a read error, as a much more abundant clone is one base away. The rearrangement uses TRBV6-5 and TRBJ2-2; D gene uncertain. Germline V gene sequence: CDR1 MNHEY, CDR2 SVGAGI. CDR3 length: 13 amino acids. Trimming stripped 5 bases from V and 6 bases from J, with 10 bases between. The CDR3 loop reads CASSRVGPGELFF. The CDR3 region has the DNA TGTGCCAGCAGTCGGGTGGGCCCCGGGGAGCTGTTTTTT.

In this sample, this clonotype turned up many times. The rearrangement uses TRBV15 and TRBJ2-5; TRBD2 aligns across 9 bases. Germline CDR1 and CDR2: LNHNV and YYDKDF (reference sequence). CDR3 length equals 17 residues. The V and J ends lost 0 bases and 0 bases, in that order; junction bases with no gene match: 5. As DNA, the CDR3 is TGTGCCACCAGCAGAGATCCCCTAGCGGGAAACCAAGAGACCCAGTACTTC. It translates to CATSRDPLAGNQETQYF.

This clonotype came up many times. The CDR3 loop is CASSADTGFGYGYTF. The CDR3 coding sequence is TGTGCCAGCAGCGCCGACACAGGGTTCGGCTATGGCTACACCTTC. The chain employs TRBV9 and TRBJ1-2, with D possibly being TRBD1 (6 bases). Germline assignment: CDR1 SGDLS and CDR2 YYNGEE. Trimming cost V 3 bases and J 4 bases, with 16 bases left between them. This CDR3 has 15 residues.

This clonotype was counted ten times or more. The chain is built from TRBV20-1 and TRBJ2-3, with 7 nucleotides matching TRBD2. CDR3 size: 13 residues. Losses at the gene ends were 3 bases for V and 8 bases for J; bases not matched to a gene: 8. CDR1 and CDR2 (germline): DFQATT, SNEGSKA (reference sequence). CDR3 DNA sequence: TGCAGTGCTAGCCAGGCTGCGGGAGTTACGCAGTATTTT. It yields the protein CSASQAAGVTQYF.

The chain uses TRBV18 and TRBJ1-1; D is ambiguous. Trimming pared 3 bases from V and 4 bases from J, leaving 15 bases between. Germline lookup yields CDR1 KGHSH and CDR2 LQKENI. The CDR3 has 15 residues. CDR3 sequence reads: CASSPLIVGGTEAFF. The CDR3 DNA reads TGTGCCAGCTCACCCTTGATTGTCGGAGGCACTGAAGCTTTCTTT.

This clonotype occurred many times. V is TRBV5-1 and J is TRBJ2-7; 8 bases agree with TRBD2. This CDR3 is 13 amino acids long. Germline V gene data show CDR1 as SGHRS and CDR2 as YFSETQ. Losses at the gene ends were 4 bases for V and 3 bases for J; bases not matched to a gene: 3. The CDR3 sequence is CASSRTSSYEQYF. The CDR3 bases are TGCGCCAGCAGCAGGACTAGCAGCTACGAGCAGTACTTC.

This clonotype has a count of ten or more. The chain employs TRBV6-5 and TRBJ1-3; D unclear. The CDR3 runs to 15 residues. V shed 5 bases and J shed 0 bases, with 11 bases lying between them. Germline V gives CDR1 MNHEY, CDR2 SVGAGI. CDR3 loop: CASSPGPLSGNTIYF. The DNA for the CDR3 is TGTGCCAGCAGTCCCGGGCCACTCTCTGGAAACACCATATATTTT.

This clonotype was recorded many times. The CDR3 region has the DNA TGTGCCAGCAGCCAAACAGGGGGGGCCAACGTCCTGACTTTC. It yields the protein CASSQTGGANVLTF. This chain links TRBV3-1 with TRBJ2-6, with D maybe TRBD1 (6 bases). The V gene's germline CDR1 is LGHDT and CDR2 YNNKEL (reference sequence). Trimming cost V 2 bases and J 4 bases, with 6 bases left between them. This CDR3 region has 14 residues.

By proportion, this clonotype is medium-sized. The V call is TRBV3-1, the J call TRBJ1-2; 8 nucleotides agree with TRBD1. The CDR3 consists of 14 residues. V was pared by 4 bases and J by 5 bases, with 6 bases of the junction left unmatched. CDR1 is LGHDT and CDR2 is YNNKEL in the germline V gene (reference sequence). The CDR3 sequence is CASSLRTGRYGYTF. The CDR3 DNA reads TGTGCCAGCAGCCTGAGGACAGGGAGGTATGGCTACACCTTC. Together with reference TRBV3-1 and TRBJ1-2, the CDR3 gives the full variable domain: DTAVSQTPKYLVTQMGNDKSIKCEQNLGHDTMYWYKQDSKKFLKIMFSYNNKELIINETVPNRFSPKSPDKAHLNLHINSLELGDSAVYFCASSLRTGRYGYTFGSGTRLTVV.